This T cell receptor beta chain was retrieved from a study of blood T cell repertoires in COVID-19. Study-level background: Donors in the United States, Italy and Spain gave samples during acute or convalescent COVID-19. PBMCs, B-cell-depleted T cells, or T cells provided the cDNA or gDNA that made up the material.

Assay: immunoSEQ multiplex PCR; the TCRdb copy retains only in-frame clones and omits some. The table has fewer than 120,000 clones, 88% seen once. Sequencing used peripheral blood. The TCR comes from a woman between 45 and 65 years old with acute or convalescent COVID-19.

The CDR3 sequence: CASSLGQVTEAFF. The CDR3 DNA follows: TGCGCCAGCAGCTTGGGACAGGTCACTGAAGCTTTCTTT. This chain uses TRBV5-1 with TRBJ1-1; D is perhaps TRBD1 (6 bases). Trimming cost V 0 bases and J 4 bases, with 7 bases left between them. CDR3 length: 13 amino acids. Looked up from germline, CDR1 is SGHRS and CDR2 is YFSETQ.